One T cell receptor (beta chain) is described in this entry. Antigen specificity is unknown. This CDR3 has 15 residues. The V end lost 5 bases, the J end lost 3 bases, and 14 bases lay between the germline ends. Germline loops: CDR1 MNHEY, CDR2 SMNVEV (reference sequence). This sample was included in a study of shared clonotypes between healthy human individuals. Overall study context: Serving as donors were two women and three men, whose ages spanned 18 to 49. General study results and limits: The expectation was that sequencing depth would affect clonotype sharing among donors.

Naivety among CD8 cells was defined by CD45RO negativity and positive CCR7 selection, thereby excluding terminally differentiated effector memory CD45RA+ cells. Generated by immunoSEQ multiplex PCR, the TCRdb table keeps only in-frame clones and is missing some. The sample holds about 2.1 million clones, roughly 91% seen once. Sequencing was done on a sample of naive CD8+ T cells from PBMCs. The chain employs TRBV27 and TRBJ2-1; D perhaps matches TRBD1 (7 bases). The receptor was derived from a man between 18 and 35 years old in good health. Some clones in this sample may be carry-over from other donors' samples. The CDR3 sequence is CASSTQGGYYNEQFF. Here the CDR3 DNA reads TGTGCCAGCAGTACTCAGGGGGGCTACTACAATGAGCAGTTCTTC.